Listed below are T cell receptor beta chains from one sample, sequenced in a study of T cell repertoires in cytomegalovirus infection. TCRdb processed the reads anew with MiXCR; each CDR3 protein has one entry. The repertoire holds some 680,000 distinct CDR3 sequences, with 35% to 45% as singletons. Sequencing was done on a sample of PBMCs. The origin of the receptors is a human donor in good health (CMV status not recorded). Some clones in this sample may be carry-over from other donors' samples. Each CDR3 is given with its conserved first and last residue. The D gene is left open where the match is weak. Size is omitted from some rows. Given values are once, few, many or a class for expanded clones.

CDR3 DNA: TGTGCCAGCAGTTATGGCCTACAGGCCTACTATGGCTACACCTTC
CDR3 protein: CASSYGLQAYYGYTF
V gene: TRBV6-6
clone size: -
J gene: TRBJ1-2
D gene: -

CDR3 DNA: TGTGCCAGCAGTCCAGGGATAGGCGAAACACTGTTTTTT
CDR3 protein: CASSPGIGETLFF
V gene: TRBV27
clone size: -
J gene: TRBJ1-4
D gene: -

CDR3 DNA: TGCGCCAGCAGCGTCCAGACAGGGGGCGATTACTATGGCTACACCTTC
CDR3 protein: CASSVQTGGDYYGYTF
V gene: TRBV4-1
clone size: -
J gene: TRBJ1-2
D gene: TRBD1

CDR3 DNA: TGTGCCAGCAGCCTCATTAACACCGGGGAGCTGTTTTTT
CDR3 protein: CASSLINTGELFF
V gene: TRBV7-2
clone size: many
J gene: TRBJ2-2
D gene: -

CDR3 DNA: TGTGCCAGCAGCTTAGCCCTTAGCGGGGGGGAGTACAATGAGCAGTTCTTC
CDR3 protein: CASSLALSGGEYNEQFF
V gene: TRBV7-8
clone size: -
J gene: TRBJ2-1
D gene: TRBD2

CDR3 DNA: TGTGCCAGCAGCCGTGACCCTAGGGCGGGTTACAATGAGCAGTTCTTC
CDR3 protein: CASSRDPRAGYNEQFF
V gene: TRBV28
clone size: few
J gene: TRBJ2-1
D gene: -

CDR3 DNA: TGTGCCAGCAGTCGGCTTTTTGGCTACACCTTC
CDR3 protein: CASSRLFGYTF
V gene: TRBV12-3/TRBV12-4
clone size: many
J gene: TRBJ1-2
D gene: -

CDR3 DNA: TGTGCCAGCAGTTTCCTCCCAAGCAGGTACGAGCAGTACTTC
CDR3 protein: CASSFLPSRYEQYF
V gene: TRBV12-3/TRBV12-4
clone size: -
J gene: TRBJ2-7
D gene: -

CDR3 DNA: TGCAGTGCTAGACAGGGGGCAGGGGAGACCCAGTACTTC
CDR3 protein: CSARQGAGETQYF
V gene: TRBV20-1
clone size: few
J gene: TRBJ2-5
D gene: TRBD1

CDR3 DNA: TGTGCCAGCAGTGTTGAGGCGAACAATGAGCAGTTCTTC
CDR3 protein: CASSVEANNEQFF
V gene: TRBV6-4
clone size: few
J gene: TRBJ2-1
D gene: -

CDR3 DNA: TGCAGCGTTGACCGTAAGGATACGCAGTATTTT
CDR3 protein: CSVDRKDTQYF
V gene: TRBV29-1
clone size: -
J gene: TRBJ2-3
D gene: -

CDR3 DNA: TGCGCCAGCAGCCACCTAGCGGGAGGTCTAAAAGGGGGCCCCGCAGTTTTCTTC
CDR3 protein: CASSHLAGGLKGGPAVFF
V gene: TRBV4-1
clone size: -
J gene: TRBJ2-1
D gene: TRBD2

CDR3 DNA: TGTGCCAGCAGCAGGGGACGCGGTGAGCAGTTCTTC
CDR3 protein: CASSRGRGEQFF
V gene: TRBV6-5
clone size: -
J gene: TRBJ2-1
D gene: -

CDR3 DNA: TGTGCCAGCACGCAAGCTCCCAGTAATTCACCCCTCCACTTT
CDR3 protein: CASTQAPSNSPLHF
V gene: TRBV2
clone size: few
J gene: TRBJ1-6
D gene: -

CDR3 DNA: TGTGCCACCCTCGAGGGCGGCACCTACAATGAGCAGTTCTTC
CDR3 protein: CATLEGGTYNEQFF
V gene: TRBV2
clone size: few
J gene: TRBJ2-1
D gene: -

CDR3 DNA: TGTGCCAGCAGCCCAAGACAGGGGGCATCCTACAATGAGCAGTTCTTC
CDR3 protein: CASSPRQGASYNEQFF
V gene: TRBV7-4
clone size: -
J gene: TRBJ2-1
D gene: TRBD1

CDR3 DNA: TGTGCCAGCAGCCCACAGGGGGAGCGCACTGAAGCTTTCTTT
CDR3 protein: CASSPQGERTEAFF
V gene: TRBV7-6
clone size: few
J gene: TRBJ1-1
D gene: TRBD1

CDR3 DNA: TGTGCCACCAGCAGAGGTCCAGGGGGAGAGACCCAGTACTTC
CDR3 protein: CATSRGPGGETQYF
V gene: TRBV15
clone size: few
J gene: TRBJ2-5
D gene: TRBD1

CDR3 DNA: TGCGCCAGCAGCCCCTCCAGCCTAGATACGCAGTATTTT
CDR3 protein: CASSPSSLDTQYF
V gene: TRBV5-1
clone size: few
J gene: TRBJ2-3
D gene: -

CDR3 DNA: TGTGCCAGCAGCCAACAGGGCGACTCACCCCTCCACTTT
CDR3 protein: CASSQQGDSPLHF
V gene: TRBV12-3/TRBV12-4
clone size: many
J gene: TRBJ1-6
D gene: -

CDR3 DNA: TGTGCCAGCAGTGACCTGACAGGGGTCGTAAGAAGCTACACCTTC
CDR3 protein: CASSDLTGVVRSYTF
V gene: TRBV6-1
clone size: many
J gene: TRBJ1-2
D gene: TRBD1

CDR3 DNA: TGTGCCAGCAGTGAAGCAGGGACAGGGGGCTCCGACGAGCAGTACTTC
CDR3 protein: CASSEAGTGGSDEQYF
V gene: TRBV2
clone size: -
J gene: TRBJ2-7
D gene: TRBD1

CDR3 DNA: TGTGCCAGCAGCTCCACAGGGGGTCGAGAGACCCAGTACTTC
CDR3 protein: CASSSTGGRETQYF
V gene: TRBV7-8
clone size: many
J gene: TRBJ2-5
D gene: TRBD1

CDR3 DNA: TGTGCCAGCAGCCCGGAAGGCGGGCCCTCCGTTGGCTACAATGAGCAGTTCTTC
CDR3 protein: CASSPEGGPSVGYNEQFF
V gene: TRBV7-6
clone size: -
J gene: TRBJ2-1
D gene: -

CDR3 DNA: TGCAGTGCTAGACGCCCGGGTGGGGGCTACACCTTC
CDR3 protein: CSARRPGGGYTF
V gene: TRBV20-1
clone size: -
J gene: TRBJ1-2
D gene: -

CDR3 DNA: TGTTCCAGCAGCTTAAGGATCCCTCTCACGATAAACACTGAAGCTTTCTTT
CDR3 protein: CSSSLRIPLTINTEAFF
V gene: TRBV7-2
clone size: -
J gene: TRBJ1-1
D gene: -

CDR3 DNA: TGTGCCAGCAGCTTGGACAGGGGGCGCGGCACTGAAGCTTTCTTT
CDR3 protein: CASSLDRGRGTEAFF
V gene: TRBV7-2
clone size: many
J gene: TRBJ1-1
D gene: TRBD1

CDR3 DNA: TGCAGTGCTAGATTCCGGGACAGGGGGCCCCTTCTCTATGGCTACACCTTC
CDR3 protein: CSARFRDRGPLLYGYTF
V gene: TRBV20-1
clone size: -
J gene: TRBJ1-2
D gene: TRBD1

CDR3 DNA: TGTGCCAGCAGCCAAATCGACAGTTACCAAGAGACCCAGTACTTC
CDR3 protein: CASSQIDSYQETQYF
V gene: TRBV14
clone size: -
J gene: TRBJ2-5
D gene: -

CDR3 DNA: TGCGCCAGCAGCCAGGGACAGCGAGTTACCAACTATGGCTACACCTTC
CDR3 protein: CASSQGQRVTNYGYTF
V gene: TRBV14
clone size: -
J gene: TRBJ1-2
D gene: TRBD1

CDR3 DNA: TGCAGTGCTACTCGTGGTATGGAGACCCAGTACTTC
CDR3 protein: CSATRGMETQYF
V gene: TRBV20-1
clone size: -
J gene: TRBJ2-5
D gene: -

CDR3 DNA: TGTGCCAGCAGCTCCCCCCGGACTACTGAAGCTTTCTTT
CDR3 protein: CASSSPRTTEAFF
V gene: TRBV7-9
clone size: few
J gene: TRBJ1-1
D gene: -

CDR3 DNA: TGCGCCAGCAGCCAGGAAGAGACAGGGCCTGGAAACACCATATATTTT
CDR3 protein: CASSQEETGPGNTIYF
V gene: TRBV4-1
clone size: -
J gene: TRBJ1-3
D gene: TRBD1

CDR3 DNA: TGTGCCAGCAGCAAACTCCCTGAGAGGCGAAATGAGCAGTTCTTC
CDR3 protein: CASSKLPERRNEQFF
V gene: TRBV28
clone size: -
J gene: TRBJ2-1
D gene: -

CDR3 DNA: TGTGCCACCAGCAGAGACCCCGCTCTTAACTATGGCTACACCTTC
CDR3 protein: CATSRDPALNYGYTF
V gene: TRBV15
clone size: few
J gene: TRBJ1-2
D gene: -

CDR3 DNA: TGCAGTGCGTCACACCCGAACACTGAAGCTTTCTTT
CDR3 protein: CSASHPNTEAFF
V gene: TRBV20-1
clone size: -
J gene: TRBJ1-1
D gene: -

CDR3 DNA: TGCAGCGTTGTCCGACTAGCGGGAGACCCAGATGCGCAGTATTTT
CDR3 protein: CSVVRLAGDPDAQYF
V gene: TRBV29-1
clone size: -
J gene: TRBJ2-3
D gene: TRBD2

CDR3 DNA: TGTGCCATTAGTATAGCAGGGGGCTCCTCCTACGAGCAGTACTTC
CDR3 protein: CAISIAGGSSYEQYF
V gene: TRBV19
clone size: -
J gene: TRBJ2-7
D gene: TRBD1

CDR3 DNA: TGTGCCAGCAGTACCGCCGGGACAGTAAACACCATATATTTT
CDR3 protein: CASSTAGTVNTIYF
V gene: TRBV12-3/TRBV12-4
clone size: -
J gene: TRBJ1-3
D gene: TRBD1

CDR3 DNA: TGTGCCAGCAGCCAAGATCGCCAGACCCAGTACTTC
CDR3 protein: CASSQDRQTQYF
V gene: TRBV3-1
clone size: -
J gene: TRBJ2-5
D gene: -

CDR3 DNA: TGTGCCAGTTGGGGGGAGTTTGCTTACGAGCAGTACTTC
CDR3 protein: CASWGEFAYEQYF
V gene: TRBV28
clone size: few
J gene: TRBJ2-7
D gene: -

CDR3 DNA: TGTGCCAGCAGCCTAAGGACCGGGACTACCATCGGAACAGATACGCAGTATTTT
CDR3 protein: CASSLRTGTTIGTDTQYF
V gene: TRBV5-4
clone size: -
J gene: TRBJ2-3
D gene: TRBD2

CDR3 DNA: TGTGCCAGCAGCCCCCGACCGACAGGGCCGCTAACCTACGAGCAGTACTTC
CDR3 protein: CASSPRPTGPLTYEQYF
V gene: TRBV7-6
clone size: few
J gene: TRBJ2-7
D gene: TRBD1

CDR3 DNA: TGCAGTGCTATGGGACTAGCGGACCGCCGCGAGCAGTACTTC
CDR3 protein: CSAMGLADRREQYF
V gene: TRBV20-1
clone size: -
J gene: TRBJ2-7
D gene: TRBD2

CDR3 DNA: TGTGCCAGCAGGGACGGACAACGACTAGCGGTACCAGAGACCCAGTACTTC
CDR3 protein: CASRDGQRLAVPETQYF
V gene: TRBV5-4
clone size: few
J gene: TRBJ2-5
D gene: TRBD2

CDR3 DNA: TGTGCCAGCAGTTACTCGACGGCGGGAAACTACGAGCAGTACTTC
CDR3 protein: CASSYSTAGNYEQYF
V gene: TRBV6-6
clone size: few
J gene: TRBJ2-7
D gene: -

CDR3 DNA: TGTGCCAGCAGCCCGGGAGGGGAGGCCGATGAGCAGTTCTTC
CDR3 protein: CASSPGGEADEQFF
V gene: TRBV4-2
clone size: few
J gene: TRBJ2-1
D gene: TRBD2

CDR3 DNA: TGCAGCGGGGGGGGACCAGAGACTAACTATGGCTACACCTTC
CDR3 protein: CSGGGPETNYGYTF
V gene: TRBV29-1
clone size: once
J gene: TRBJ1-2
D gene: -

CDR3 DNA: TGTGCCAGCAGCCAACCTTCCGGGACTAGCTCTTACGAGCAGTACTTC
CDR3 protein: CASSQPSGTSSYEQYF
V gene: TRBV4-2
clone size: -
J gene: TRBJ2-7
D gene: TRBD2

CDR3 DNA: TGTGCCAGTAGTATAGTCGGTAAGGGCGAGACCCAGTACTTC
CDR3 protein: CASSIVGKGETQYF
V gene: TRBV19
clone size: few
J gene: TRBJ2-5
D gene: -

CDR3 DNA: TGTGCCAGCAGTGAAGAGTTCTCTGATACGCAGTATTTT
CDR3 protein: CASSEEFSDTQYF
V gene: TRBV6-1
clone size: -
J gene: TRBJ2-3
D gene: -

CDR3 DNA: TGTGCCAGCAGCCAAGTAGGAGACGGGCGGACTGAAGCTTTCTTT
CDR3 protein: CASSQVGDGRTEAFF
V gene: TRBV4-2
clone size: -
J gene: TRBJ1-1
D gene: -

CDR3 DNA: TGTGCCAGCAGTTACACCGATCAGCCCCAGCATTTT
CDR3 protein: CASSYTDQPQHF
V gene: TRBV6-6
clone size: few
J gene: TRBJ1-5
D gene: -

CDR3 DNA: TGTGCCAGCAGTTTACAACCTACAGGGTTTGGCTACACCTTC
CDR3 protein: CASSLQPTGFGYTF
V gene: TRBV12-3/TRBV12-4
clone size: -
J gene: TRBJ1-2
D gene: -

CDR3 DNA: TGTGCCAGCAGTCCTTCTACGGTTGACAGGCGGTATGGCTACACCTTC
CDR3 protein: CASSPSTVDRRYGYTF
V gene: TRBV6-1
clone size: many
J gene: TRBJ1-2
D gene: -